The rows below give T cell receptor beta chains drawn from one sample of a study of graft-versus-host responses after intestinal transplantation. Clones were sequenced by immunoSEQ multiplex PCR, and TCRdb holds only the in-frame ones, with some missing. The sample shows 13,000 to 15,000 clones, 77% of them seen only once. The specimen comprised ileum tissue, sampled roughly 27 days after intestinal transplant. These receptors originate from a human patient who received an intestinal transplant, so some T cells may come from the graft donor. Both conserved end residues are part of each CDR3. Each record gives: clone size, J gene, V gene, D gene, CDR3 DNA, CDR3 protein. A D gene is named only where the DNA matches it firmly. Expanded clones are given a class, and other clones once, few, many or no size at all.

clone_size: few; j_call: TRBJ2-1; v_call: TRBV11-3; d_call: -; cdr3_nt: TGTGCCAGCAGCTCAGGGTCGAGCTCCTACAATGAGCAGTTCTTC; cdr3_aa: CASSSGSSSYNEQFF
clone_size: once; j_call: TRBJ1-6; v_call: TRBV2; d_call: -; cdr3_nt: TGTGCCAGCAGCCGCCCGACCGCGGCGGGGAATTCACCCCTCCACTTT; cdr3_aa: CASSRPTAAGNSPLHF
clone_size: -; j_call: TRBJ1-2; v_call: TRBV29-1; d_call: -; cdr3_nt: TGCAGCGTGGTAGAGGACTATGGCTACACCTTC; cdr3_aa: CSVVEDYGYTF
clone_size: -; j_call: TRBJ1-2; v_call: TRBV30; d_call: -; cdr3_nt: TGTGCCTGGAGTGCAGGGACGGGAGGCTATGGCTACACCTTC; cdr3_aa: CAWSAGTGGYGYTF
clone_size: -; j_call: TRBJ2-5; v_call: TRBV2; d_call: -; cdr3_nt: TGTGCCAGCATGCCGGGGTACCAAGAGACCCAGTACTTC; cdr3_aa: CASMPGYQETQYF
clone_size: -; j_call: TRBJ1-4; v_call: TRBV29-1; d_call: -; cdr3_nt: TGCAGCGCCCGTGGCAGGGGAGATAGAAAACTGTTTTTT; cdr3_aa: CSARGRGDRKLFF
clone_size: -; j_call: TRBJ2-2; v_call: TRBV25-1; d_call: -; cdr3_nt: TGTGCCAGCAGTCTAAACCCAGGGACAACCAACACCGGGGAGCTGTTTTTT; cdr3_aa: CASSLNPGTTNTGELFF
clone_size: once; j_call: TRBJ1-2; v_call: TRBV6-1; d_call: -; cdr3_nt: TGTGCCGGGGGGTTGAGGCCAAACTATGGCTACACCTTC; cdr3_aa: CAGGLRPNYGYTF
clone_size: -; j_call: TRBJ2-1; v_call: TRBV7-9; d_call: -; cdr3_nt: TGTGCCAGGGGGACATCCTACAATGAGCAGTTCTTC; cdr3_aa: CARGTSYNEQFF
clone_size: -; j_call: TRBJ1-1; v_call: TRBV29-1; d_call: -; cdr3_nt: TGCAGCGCCTACCCAGGGTTCACTGAAGCTTTCTTT; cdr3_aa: CSAYPGFTEAFF
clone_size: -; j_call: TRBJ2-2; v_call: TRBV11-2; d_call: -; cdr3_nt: TGTGCCAGCAGCGAAGCGCTAGCCTCGGGCACCGGGGAGCTGTTTTTT; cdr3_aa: CASSEALASGTGELFF
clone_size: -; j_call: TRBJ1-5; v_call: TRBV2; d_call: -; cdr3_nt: TGTGCCAGCAGTGATCCTGCAGGGGCCCGCAATCAGCCCCAGCATTTT; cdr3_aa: CASSDPAGARNQPQHF
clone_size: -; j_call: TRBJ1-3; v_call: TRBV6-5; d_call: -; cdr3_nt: TGTGCCAGCAGCCCCGGACAAACCTCTGGAAACACCATATATTTT; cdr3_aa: CASSPGQTSGNTIYF
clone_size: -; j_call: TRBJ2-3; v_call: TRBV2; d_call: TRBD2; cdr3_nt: TGTGCCAGCAGTGTGGGACTAGCGGGGGGGAGAGATACGCAGTATTTT; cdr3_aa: CASSVGLAGGRDTQYF
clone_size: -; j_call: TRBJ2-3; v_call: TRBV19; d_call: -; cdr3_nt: TGTGCCAGTAGTATCCTAAGAGAGGATACGCAGTATTTT; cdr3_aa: CASSILREDTQYF
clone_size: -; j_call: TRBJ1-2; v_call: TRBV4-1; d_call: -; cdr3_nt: TGCGCCAGCAGCCAAGGTCGGGACAATCGTGGCTACACCTTC; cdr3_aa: CASSQGRDNRGYTF
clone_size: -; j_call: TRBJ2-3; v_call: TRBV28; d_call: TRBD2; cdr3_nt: TGTGCCAGCAGTTTAGCTAGCGGGGGCACAGATACGCAGTATTTT; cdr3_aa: CASSLASGGTDTQYF
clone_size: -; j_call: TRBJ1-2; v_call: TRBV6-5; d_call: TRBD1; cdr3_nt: TGTGCCACAACAGGGGGGTATGGCTACACCTTC; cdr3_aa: CATTGGYGYTF
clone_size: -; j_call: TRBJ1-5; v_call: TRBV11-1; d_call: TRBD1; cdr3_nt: TGTGCCAGCAGCTTCCTCGGGACAGGGGGTTGTCAGCCCCAGCATTTT; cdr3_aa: CASSFLGTGGCQPQHF
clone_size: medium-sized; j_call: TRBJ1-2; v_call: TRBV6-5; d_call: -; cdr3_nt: TGTGCCAGCAGTTACTATGAGTTTCAAGTGCAAGGCTACACCTTC; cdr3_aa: CASSYYEFQVQGYTF